The T cell receptor beta chain under discussion was sequenced for a study of blood T cell repertoires in COVID-19. Looking at the study overall: Collection of acute and convalescent COVID-19 samples took place in the United States, Italy and Spain. PBMCs, B-cell-depleted T cells, or T cells provided the cDNA or gDNA that made up the material.

Per the authors' pipeline: How many nucleated cells were present was estimated from reference gene primer amplification. Generated by immunoSEQ multiplex PCR, the TCRdb table keeps only in-frame clones and is missing some. The V and J calls and the clone size are those of that table, but D and trimming were determined from the DNA. The repertoire holds 10,000 to 15,000 clones, 65% to 90% seen once, with more than 20% in the top ten. CDR1 is MNHEY and CDR2 is SVGEGT in the germline V gene. The V gene end was trimmed by 0 bases and the J gene end by 0 bases; junction bases not matched to a gene: 11. This CDR3 spans 20 amino acids.

Sequencing input: peripheral blood. The chain carries TRBV6-2 or TRBV6-3 and TRBJ2-1; 10 positions match TRBD2. The clonotype comes from a middle-aged man with active or convalescent COVID-19. The CDR3 reads CASSYSVLAGVQSSYNEQFF. The DNA for the CDR3 is TGTGCCAGCAGTTACTCGGTCCTAGCGGGGGTGCAGAGCTCCTACAATGAGCAGTTCTTC.